This T cell receptor (beta chain) was profiled in a study of T cell responses to AZD1222 COVID-19 vaccine. Study outcomes and limitations: Across spike, vaccine-associated CD4 TCRs were found, dominant at 160-218 and 743-854.

Profiled with immunoSEQ multiplex PCR; TCRdb holds only in-frame clones, not every one. The sample shows 100,000 to 150,000 clones, around 84% of them seen only once. Concerning this clone itself: The antigen remains unidentified.

This clonotype originated in an adult in good health. The sequencing here drew on peripheral blood, taken on day 0 of AZD1222 vaccination.

The CDR3 nucleotides read TGTGCCAGCAGCCCGGCGGACAGGAGCTCCTACGAGCAGTACTTC. Protein sequence: CASSPADRSSYEQYF. The chain carries TRBV5-4 and TRBJ2-7; 7 bases are a match to TRBD1. Looked up from germline, CDR1 is SGHNT and CDR2 is YYREEE (reference sequence). The CDR3 spans 15 residues. J lost 0 bases, V lost 4 bases, and 7 bases had no gene match.